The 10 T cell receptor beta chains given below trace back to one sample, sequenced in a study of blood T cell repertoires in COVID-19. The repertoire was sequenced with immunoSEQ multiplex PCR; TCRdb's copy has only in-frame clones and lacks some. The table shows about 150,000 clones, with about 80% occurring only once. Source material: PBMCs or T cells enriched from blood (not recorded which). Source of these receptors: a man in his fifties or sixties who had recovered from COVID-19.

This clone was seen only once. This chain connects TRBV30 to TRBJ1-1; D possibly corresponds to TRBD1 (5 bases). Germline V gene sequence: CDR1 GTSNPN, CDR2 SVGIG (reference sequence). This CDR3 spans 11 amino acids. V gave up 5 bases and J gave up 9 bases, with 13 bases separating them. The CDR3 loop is CAWGEGPQAFF. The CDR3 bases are TGTGCCTGGGGAGAGGGGCCCCAAGCTTTCTTT.

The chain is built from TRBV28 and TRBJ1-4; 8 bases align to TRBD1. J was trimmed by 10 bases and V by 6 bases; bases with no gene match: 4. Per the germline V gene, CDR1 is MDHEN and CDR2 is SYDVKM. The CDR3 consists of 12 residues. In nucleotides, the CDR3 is TGTGCCAGCAGCCAACAGGGGGGAAAACTGTTTTTT. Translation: CASSQQGGKLFF.

CDR3 bases: TGTGCCAGCAGCTTAGACAAGACAGGGAGGGAGACCCAGTACTTC. The encoded protein is CASSLDKTGRETQYF. The genes are TRBV7-3 and TRBJ2-5; tentative D call: TRBD1 (7 bases). Trimming took off 2 bases at V and 5 bases at J, with 15 bases between the two ends. Germline CDR1 and CDR2: SGHTA and FQGTGA. This CDR3 has 15 residues.

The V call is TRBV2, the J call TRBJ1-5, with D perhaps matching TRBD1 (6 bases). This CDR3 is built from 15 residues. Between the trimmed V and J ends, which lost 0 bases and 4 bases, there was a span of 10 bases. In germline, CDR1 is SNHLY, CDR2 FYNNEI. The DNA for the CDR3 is TGTGCCAGCAGTGAAGCTCGGACAGCTAATCAGCCCCAGCATTTT. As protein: CASSEARTANQPQHF.

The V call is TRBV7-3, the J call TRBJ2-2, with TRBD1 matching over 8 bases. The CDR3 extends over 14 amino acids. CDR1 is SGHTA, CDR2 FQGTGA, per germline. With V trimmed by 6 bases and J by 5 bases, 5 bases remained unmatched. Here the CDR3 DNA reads TGTGCCAGCAGGACAGGGGTTAGGACCGGGGAGCTGTTTTTT. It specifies CASRTGVRTGELFF.

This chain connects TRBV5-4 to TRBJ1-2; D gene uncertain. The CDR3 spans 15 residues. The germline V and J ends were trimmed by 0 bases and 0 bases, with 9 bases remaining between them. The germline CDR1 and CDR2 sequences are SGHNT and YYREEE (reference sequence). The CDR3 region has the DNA TGTGCCAGCAGCTTGGGCGGGCAAGCTAACTATGGCTACACCTTC. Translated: CASSLGGQANYGYTF.

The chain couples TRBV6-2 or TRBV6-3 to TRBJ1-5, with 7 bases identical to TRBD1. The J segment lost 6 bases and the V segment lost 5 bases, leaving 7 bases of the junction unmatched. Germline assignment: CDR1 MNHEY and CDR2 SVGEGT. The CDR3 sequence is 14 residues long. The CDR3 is CASSSRGSSQPQHF. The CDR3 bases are TGTGCCAGCAGTAGCAGGGGGTCGAGTCAGCCCCAGCATTTT.

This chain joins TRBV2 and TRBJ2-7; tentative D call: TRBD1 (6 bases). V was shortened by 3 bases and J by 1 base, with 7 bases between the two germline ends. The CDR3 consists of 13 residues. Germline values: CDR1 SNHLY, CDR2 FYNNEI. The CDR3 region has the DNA TGTGCCAGCAGTGATGACAGGTCCTACGAGCAGTACTTC. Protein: CASSDDRSYEQYF.

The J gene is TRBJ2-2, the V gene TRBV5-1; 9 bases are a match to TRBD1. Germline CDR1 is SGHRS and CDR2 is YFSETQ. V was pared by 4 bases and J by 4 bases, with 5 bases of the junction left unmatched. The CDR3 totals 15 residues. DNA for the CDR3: TGCGCCAGCAGCACTACGACAGGGGGCACCGGGGAGCTGTTTTTT. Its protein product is CASSTTTGGTGELFF.

The CDR3 region is CASSLLGGNEQFF. The CDR3 coding sequence is TGTGCCAGCAGCTTGTTAGGGGGCAATGAGCAGTTCTTC. The chain couples TRBV5-5 to TRBJ2-1, with D possibly being TRBD1 (6 bases). CDR1 is SGHKS, CDR2 YYEKEE, per germline (reference sequence). V gave up 1 base and J gave up 6 bases, with 8 bases separating them. This CDR3 has 13 residues.